A selection of T cell receptor beta chains follows, all from one sample in a study of blood T cell repertoires in COVID-19. Sequenced by immunoSEQ multiplex PCR; TCRdb stores in-frame clones only, minus some. This table holds around 170,000 clones, 70% to 85% found once. Sequenced input: PBMCs or T cells enriched from blood (not recorded which). These receptors were taken from a man in his fifties who had recovered from COVID-19. The CDR3 runs from the conserved cysteine through the conserved F or W. The order of the fields is V gene, J gene, D gene, clone size, CDR3 DNA, CDR3 protein. D genes are given only for firm matches. A row's size may be missing; if present it is once, few, many or a size class.

TRBV27	TRBJ1-2	.	.	TGTGCCAGCAGCCACGGCAGGGGCTATGGCTACACCTTC	CASSHGRGYGYTF
TRBV12-5	TRBJ1-2	.	.	TGTGCTAGTGGCTTACCTGGAGGCTATGGCTACACCTTC	CASGLPGGYGYTF
TRBV7-6	TRBJ1-3	.	.	TGTGCCAGCAGCCCCAGGGGTTCGGCAGAAAACCAAGTCGCTGGAAACACCATATATTTT	CASSPRGSAENQVAGNTIYF
TRBV29-1	TRBJ1-2	.	.	TGCAGCGTTGGGCAGGGAAACTATGGCTACACCTTC	CSVGQGNYGYTF
TRBV12-3/TRBV12-4	TRBJ1-5	.	.	TGTGCCAGCAGTTTTAGTCACAATCAGCCCCAGCATTTT	CASSFSHNQPQHF
TRBV2	TRBJ2-2	.	.	TGTGCCAGCTGGTCCGGAGCCGGGGAGCTGTTTTTT	CASWSGAGELFF
TRBV27	TRBJ1-2	.	.	TGTGCCAGCAGTTTATCCTCACAAAGACTCTATGGCTACACCTTC	CASSLSSQRLYGYTF
TRBV6-6	TRBJ1-1	.	.	TGTGCCAGCAGTTACGAGGGGGAGAACACTGAAGCTTTCTTT	CASSYEGENTEAFF
TRBV11-2	TRBJ2-7	TRBD1	.	TGTGCCAGCAGCTTGCCCGGGACAGAAATACCCTACGAGCAGTACTTC	CASSLPGTEIPYEQYF
TRBV15	TRBJ1-1	.	.	TGTGCCACCAGCAGAGATAACAGGGTAAACACTGAAGCTTTCTTT	CATSRDNRVNTEAFF
TRBV29-1	TRBJ2-1	TRBD1	.	TGCAGCGGCCTCAGGGGGCAGGATGAGCAGTTCTTC	CSGLRGQDEQFF
TRBV2	TRBJ1-6	TRBD1	.	TGTGCCGGGGGGGACAGGGCTAATTCACCCCTCCACTTT	CAGGDRANSPLHF
TRBV14	TRBJ1-1	.	.	TGTGCCAGCAGCCAAGATCTTGGCAGGGGGAACACTGAAGCTTTCTTT	CASSQDLGRGNTEAFF
TRBV4-2	TRBJ2-5	TRBD2	.	TGTGCCAGCAGCCAAGATACTAGCGGGGGGGCTAAGACCCAGTACTTC	CASSQDTSGGAKTQYF
TRBV30	TRBJ1-2	TRBD1	.	TGTGCCTGGAACCTGGCAGGGGGACACTATGGCTACACCTTC	CAWNLAGGHYGYTF
TRBV5-1	TRBJ1-6	.	.	TGCGCCAGCAGCTTGTCGGGGGATAAGGATTCACCCCTCCACTTT	CASSLSGDKDSPLHF
TRBV21-1	TRBJ2-2	.	.	TGTGCCAGCAGCCCCCGGGCGGGGTGGGGGGAGCTGTTTTTT	CASSPRAGWGELFF
TRBV5-1	TRBJ1-1	TRBD1	.	TGCGCCAGCAGCTCGTTACCTAACAGGGGGCGTGGGGACACTGAAGCTTTCTTT	CASSSLPNRGRGDTEAFF
TRBV7-9	TRBJ1-6	.	.	TGTGCCAGCAGGGCCATTTCTCAAAGTCGTCATTCACCCCTCCACTTT	CASRAISQSRHSPLHF
TRBV15	TRBJ1-2	.	.	TGTGCCACCACCCCCCAAGGCGGGAGCTATGGCTACACCTTC	CATTPQGGSYGYTF
TRBV4-3	TRBJ2-5	TRBD2	.	TGCGCCAGCAGCGCCGGGACTAGCGGGCTAGAGACCCAGTACTTC	CASSAGTSGLETQYF
TRBV7-2	TRBJ2-7	.	.	TGTGCCAGCAGCTTAGTTCTGTACGAGCAGTACTTC	CASSLVLYEQYF
TRBV6-5	TRBJ2-1	.	.	TGTGCCAGCAGTTCGCAGAATGAGCAGTTCTTC	CASSSQNEQFF
TRBV27	TRBJ2-6	TRBD1	.	TGTGCCAGCAGTTTACTGGGACAGGGGGCGAGAGGGGCCAACGTCCTGACTTTC	CASSLLGQGARGANVLTF
TRBV19	TRBJ1-2	.	.	TGTGCCAGTAGTATAGTTCCTGGCAACTATGGCTACACCTTC	CASSIVPGNYGYTF
TRBV11-2	TRBJ1-3	.	.	TGTGCCATGCAAAAGGGGGCTGGAAACACCATATATTTT	CAMQKGAGNTIYF
TRBV18	TRBJ2-2	.	few	TGTGCCAGCTCACCATGGAGGGTAGACACCGGGGAGCTGTTTTTT	CASSPWRVDTGELFF
TRBV11-2	TRBJ2-5	TRBD1	.	TGTGCCAGCAGCTTACGGGCTCGAACGGGACAGGGGGGAGAGACCCAGTACTTC	CASSLRARTGQGGETQYF
TRBV4-1	TRBJ2-3	.	.	TGCGCCAGCAGCCAAGATCATCCAGGGGCGAGCTTGTTTGATACGCAGTATTTT	CASSQDHPGASLFDTQYF
TRBV18	TRBJ1-5	TRBD1	.	TGTGCCAGCTCACCTGACAGGGAGGCTCAGCCCCAGCATTTT	CASSPDREAQPQHF
TRBV2	TRBJ2-7	.	.	TGTGCCAGCAACGGGGACAACTCCTACGAGCAGTACTTC	CASNGDNSYEQYF
TRBV21-1	TRBJ1-1	.	.	TGTGCCAGCAGCAAAGTGGCGGCCATGAACACTGAAGCTTTCTTT	CASSKVAAMNTEAFF
TRBV2	TRBJ1-4	.	.	TGTGCCAGCAGTGATCCGGGGAGGGGTTTGGCTAATGAAAAACTGTTTTTT	CASSDPGRGLANEKLFF
TRBV3-1/TRBV3-2	TRBJ2-6	.	few	TGTGCCAGCAGCTCGGGTGGGGCCAACGTCCTGACTTTC	CASSSGGANVLTF
TRBV27	TRBJ2-7	.	.	TGTGCCAGCAGGGACAGAGCCTACGAGCAGTACTTC	CASRDRAYEQYF
TRBV13	TRBJ1-4	.	.	TGTGCCAGCAGCCCGTGGACAGAGAATGAAAAACTGTTTTTT	CASSPWTENEKLFF
TRBV7-2	TRBJ2-3	TRBD2	.	TGTGCCAGCAGCTTAGTTTCTAGCGGGACCACAGATACGCAGTATTTT	CASSLVSSGTTDTQYF
TRBV12-3/TRBV12-4	TRBJ2-7	.	.	TGTGCCAGCAGACCCACCCCAGGGTACGAGCAGTACTTC	CASRPTPGYEQYF
TRBV4-2	TRBJ1-6	.	.	TGTGCCAGCAGCCAAGATAAAACAGGGAAGGGTTCACCCCTCCACTTT	CASSQDKTGKGSPLHF
TRBV18	TRBJ1-2	TRBD1	.	TGTGCCAGCTCTCGGGACAGGGGCCTCTATGGCTACACCTTC	CASSRDRGLYGYTF
TRBV7-9	TRBJ1-1	TRBD1	.	TGTGCCAGCAGCGACAGGGACACTGAAGCTTTCTTT	CASSDRDTEAFF
TRBV27	TRBJ2-1	.	.	TGTGCCAGCAGGCGGAACTCCTACAATGAGCAGTTCTTC	CASRRNSYNEQFF
TRBV7-2	TRBJ2-7	TRBD2	.	TGTGCCAGCAGCTTAGCGGGGGGAGGGAACGAGCAGTACTTC	CASSLAGGGNEQYF
TRBV19	TRBJ1-1	.	few	TGTGCCAGTAGTATCACCGGGTCTTCCTCAGCTTTCTTT	CASSITGSSSAFF
TRBV2	TRBJ1-5	TRBD1	.	TGTGCCAGCAGCGCGGGACAGGGGGTACGGCAGCCCCAGCATTTT	CASSAGQGVRQPQHF
TRBV11-2	TRBJ2-7	.	.	TGTGCCAGCAGCCCCCGATCGACAGGAGGCGAGCAGTACTTC	CASSPRSTGGEQYF
TRBV11-2	TRBJ1-4	TRBD1	few	TGTGCCAGCAGCGAGGGACAGCTCCTTAATGAAAAACTGTTTTTT	CASSEGQLLNEKLFF
TRBV6-5	TRBJ1-2	TRBD1	few	TGTGCCAGCGCCTCAGGGGGCTCGGGTGGCTACACCTTC	CASASGGSGGYTF
TRBV19	TRBJ1-1	.	.	TGTGCCAGTAGTATGACAGGATGGGGGAACACTGAAGCTTTCTTT	CASSMTGWGNTEAFF
TRBV7-9	TRBJ2-7	.	.	TGTGCCAGCAGCTTTCCAGGGGGGCAGTACGAGCAGTACTTC	CASSFPGGQYEQYF
TRBV6-2/TRBV6-3	TRBJ1-6	.	.	TGTGCCAGCAGTTTCCTCCCGCCCGACAGGACAAATTCACCCCTCCACTTT	CASSFLPPDRTNSPLHF
TRBV28	TRBJ1-5	.	.	TGTGCCAGCAGCGTACAACATCAGCCCCAGCATTTT	CASSVQHQPQHF
TRBV16	TRBJ1-5	TRBD1	once	TGTGCCAGCAGCCAATCCCCCGACAGGGGACTCAATCAGCCCCAGCATTTT	CASSQSPDRGLNQPQHF